These T cell receptor beta chains were read from a single sample in a study of Graves' ophthalmopathy and Graves' hyperthyroidism. Using its own MiXCR run on the multiplex PCR reads, TCRdb lists one record per CDR3 protein. The sample carries 450,000 or so distinct CDR3 sequences, approximately 15% recorded once. Material: blood. These receptors were obtained from a woman aged 30 to 39 with Graves' ophthalmopathy. The CDR3 runs from the conserved cysteine through the conserved F or W. D genes are given only for firm matches. Some rows mark clone size as missing; the rest say once, few, many or name a class of expanded clone.

cdr3_nt cdr3_aa j_call clone_size d_call v_call
TGTGCCAGCAGCACCCGGGACAGAAGGTTTGTCGGCGTCTACGAGCAGTACTTC CASSTRDRRFVGVYEQYF TRBJ2-7 few TRBD1 TRBV6-2/TRBV6-3
TGTGCCAGCAGCCCCCGACAGGGAGGGCAAGAGACCCAGTACTTC CASSPRQGGQETQYF TRBJ2-5 many - TRBV7-6
TGTGCCAGCAGCTTAAGATCTTGGGGACAGTCCCAAGAGACCCAGTACTTC CASSLRSWGQSQETQYF TRBJ2-5 many TRBD1 TRBV7-8
TGCAGTGCTAGAGATTTAATACAGGGAAATTTGGCCGGGGAGCTGTTTTTT CSARDLIQGNLAGELFF TRBJ2-2 many - TRBV20-1
TGTGCCAGCACCTTAGGGGACAGGATGTTTGAGACCCAGTACTTC CASTLGDRMFETQYF TRBJ2-5 many TRBD1 TRBV28
TGTGCCAGCAGCCCAGGTTCGGGAACTGAAGCTTTCTTT CASSPGSGTEAFF TRBJ1-1 once - TRBV11-3
TGTGCCTGGAGTGTCAGGAGCAATCAGCCCCAGCATTTT CAWSVRSNQPQHF TRBJ1-5 - - TRBV30
TGTGCCTGGAAGGGGAGGGGGCGAGATAATTCACCCCTCCACTTT CAWKGRGRDNSPLHF TRBJ1-6 many TRBD1 TRBV30
TGCGCCAGCAGCTTCACGGGCCCTTACACCGGGGAGCTGTTTTTT CASSFTGPYTGELFF TRBJ2-2 many - TRBV5-1
TGTGCCAGCAGCCCCAGAGCACCGGGACAGTTGACTGAAGCTTTCTTT CASSPRAPGQLTEAFF TRBJ1-1 many TRBD1 TRBV9
TGTGCCAGCAGCCAACGGGCGGGACTTGCTAACTATGGCTACACCTTC CASSQRAGLANYGYTF TRBJ1-2 many - TRBV11-3
TGTGCCAGCAGCTTGGGCGGGAGAGGTGCGGAGACCCAGTACTTC CASSLGGRGAETQYF TRBJ2-5 - TRBD2 TRBV11-2
TGTGCCAGCGTTAACTCTTGGGGCGGCGAGCAGTACTTC CASVNSWGGEQYF TRBJ2-7 many - TRBV28